This paragraph covers one T cell receptor beta chain sequence. Its antigen is not known. CD45RO-negative CD8 cells positively selected for CCR7 made up the naive population, which excluded terminally differentiated effector memory CD45RA+ cells. This sample is drawn from a study of shared clonotypes between healthy human individuals. About the research overall: The donor pool was made up of two women and three men aged 18 to 49. General study points: Across a handful of donors, naive CD4 shared roughly 5%, naive CD8 around 4%, memory CD4 2.3%, memory CD8 approximately 0.4%.

The V gene end was trimmed by 3 bases and the J gene end by 6 bases; junction bases not matched to a gene: 6. This CDR3 is 15 amino acids long. Germline loops: CDR1 SEHNR, CDR2 FQNEAQ (reference sequence). Per sorted-subset replicate PCR, input was approximately 0.2 ug DNA, representing tens of thousands of T cell genomes. This table comes from immunoSEQ multiplex PCR, and its TCRdb copy is limited to in-frame clones, with some not included. The table has 2 million to 2.5 million clones, more than 85% seen once. This TCR derives from a man between 18 and 35 years old in good health. Some clones in this sample may be carry-over from other donors' samples. V is TRBV7-9 and J is TRBJ2-4; 9 positions match TRBD2. The specimen was naive CD8+ T cells from PBMCs. The CDR3 spells CASSLVAGVSNIQYF. The CDR3 DNA is TGTGCCAGCAGCTTGGTAGCGGGAGTCTCAAACATTCAGTACTTC. The entire variable domain, with the rest obtained from reference TRBV7-9 and TRBJ2-4, is as follows: DTGVSQNPRHKITKRGQNVTFRCDPISEHNRLYWYRQTLGQGPEFLTYFQNEAQLEKSRLLSDRFSAERPKGSFSTLEIQRTEQGDSAMYLCASSLVAGVSNIQYFGAGTRLSVL.